A single sample is the source of the 3 T cell receptor beta chains below, sequenced in a study of technical replicates of blood from several donors. Profiling relied on immunoSEQ multiplex PCR, and the TCRdb table lists in-frame clones only, not all of them. The sample has under 85,000 clones; 97% are singletons. Sequencing used T cells isolated from PBMCs. These receptors all stem from a human donor in good health.

The chain employs TRBV27 and TRBJ2-1; no definite D call. The V end lost 2 bases, the J end lost 9 bases, and 11 bases lay between the germline ends. This CDR3 comprises 13 residues. Per germline, CDR1 MNHEY and CDR2 SMNVEV (reference sequence). CDR3 sequence reads: CASSLHASTEQFF. CDR3 bases: TGTGCCAGCAGTTTACACGCGAGTACTGAGCAGTTCTTC.

This clone has only one observation. The V call is TRBV4-1, the J call TRBJ2-3, with D tentatively TRBD1 (6 bases). CDR3 size: 14 residues. V was clipped by 1 base and J by 6 bases, with 11 bases between them. Germline V gene data show CDR1 as MGHRA and CDR2 as YSYEKL. The CDR3 reads CASSQGGPRDTQYF. The CDR3 DNA follows: TGCGCCAGCAGCCAAGGGGGGCCTCGGGATACGCAGTATTTT.

The chain employs TRBV30 and TRBJ2-5; 8 nucleotides agree with TRBD2. V lost 8 bases, J lost 5 bases, and 10 bases stayed unmatched. CDR1 is GTSNPN, CDR2 SVGIG, per germline (reference sequence). This CDR3 comprises 13 residues. The CDR3 DNA follows: TGTGCCGGAGGTAGCGGGGCCCTGGAGACCCAGTACTTC. Translating gives CAGGSGALETQYF.